The 27 T cell receptor beta chains below come from one sample, sequenced in a study of human T cells and chemical hapten exposure. TCRdb fed the RACE reads into MiXCR, producing one record per CDR3 protein. The data hold nearly 350,000 distinct CDR3 sequences, with under 9% observed a single time. Time point indicated: patch test 1, 2 weeks after DPC sensitization. Treatment in this sample: therapeutic diphenylcyclopropenone sensitization with weekly scalp DPC. Material: whole blood, obtained in connection with sensitization to the hapten diphenylcyclopropenone (DPC). The receptors here all came from a woman aged 18-35 years with alopecia areata. Some clones in this sample may be carry-over from other donors' samples.

The chain uses TRBV28 and TRBJ2-3; perhaps TRBD2 as D (6 bases). Trimming pared 3 bases from V and 3 bases from J, leaving 13 bases between. Germline CDR1 MDHEN, CDR2 SYDVKM. CDR3 length equals 15 residues. CDR3 in amino acids: CASSLSSAGTDTQYF. DNA of the CDR3: TGTGCCAGCAGTTTGTCCTCAGCGGGTACAGATACGCAGTATTTT. Combining the CDR3 with reference TRBV28 and TRBJ2-3 gives the whole variable domain DVKVTQSSRYLVKRTGEKVFLECVQDMDHENMFWYRQDPGLGLRLIYFSYDVKMKEKGDIPEGYSVSREKKERFSLILESASTNQTSMYLCASSLSSAGTDTQYFGPGTRLTVL.

The rearrangement uses TRBV29-1 and TRBJ1-2; D remains ambiguous. Trimming took 3 bases from V and 2 from J, leaving 7 bases between them. The germline V gene has CDR1 SQVTM and CDR2 ANQGSEA. This CDR3 has 12 amino acids. The CDR3 bases are TGCAGCGTTGAGCGACTAAACTATGGCTACACCTTC. Amino acids: CSVERLNYGYTF. Combining the CDR3 with reference TRBV29-1 and TRBJ1-2 gives the whole variable domain SAVISQKPSRDICQRGTSLTIQCQVDSQVTMMFWYRQQPGQSLTLIATANQGSEATYESGFVIDKFPISRPNLTFSTLTVSNMSPEDSSIYLCSVERLNYGYTFGSGTRLTVV.

The sample holds a few counts of this clonotype. The rearrangement links TRBV3-1 to TRBJ1-2; D call uncertain. The germline V gene encodes CDR1 LGHDT and CDR2 YNNKEL (reference sequence). Trimming stripped 0 bases from V and 5 bases from J, with 13 bases between. The CDR3 has 15 residues. CDR3 amino acids: CASSQDGQTGYGYTF. Here the CDR3 DNA reads TGTGCCAGCAGCCAAGACGGGCAAACTGGATATGGCTACACCTTC. Based on the CDR3 plus reference TRBV3-1 and TRBJ1-2, the full variable domain is DTAVSQTPKYLVTQMGNDKSIKCEQNLGHDTMYWYKQDSKKFLKIMFSYNNKELIINETVPNRFSPKSPDKAHLNLHINSLELGDSAVYFCASSQDGQTGYGYTFGSGTRLTVV.

V usage is TRBV6-5 and J usage is TRBJ1-1; the match to TRBD1 covers 7 bases. Germline V gene data show CDR1 as MNHEY and CDR2 as SVGAGI. This CDR3 has 13 residues. Unmatched junction bases numbered 6, after V lost 6 bases and J lost 5 bases. CDR3 in amino acids: CASRPTGRTEAFF. In DNA form, the CDR3 reads TGTGCCAGCAGACCGACAGGGAGGACTGAAGCTTTCTTT.

V gene TRBV24-1 combines with J gene TRBJ2-7, with a tentative D call TRBD2 (5 bases). Per the germline V gene, CDR1 is KGHDR and CDR2 is SFDVKD. The CDR3 runs 13 residues. V lost 4 bases to trimming and J lost 5 bases, with 11 bases between them. CDR3 nucleotides: TGTGCCACCAGTGACTCGGGATTCGACGAGCAGTACTTC. Translating it yields CATSDSGFDEQYF.

Ten or more counts support this clonotype. The chain couples TRBV12-3 or TRBV12-4 to TRBJ2-2; possibly TRBD2 for D (5 bases). The CDR3 covers 13 residues. The V end lost 6 bases, the J end lost 5 bases, and 10 bases lay between the germline ends. The CDR3 protein is CASRTTNTGELFF. The CDR3 nucleotides read TGTGCCAGCAGAACGACTAATACCGGGGAGCTGTTTTTT.

This clonotype has only a few counts. J is TRBJ1-6 and V is TRBV6-5, with no clear D. The CDR3 extends over 14 amino acids. V lost 2 bases, J lost 9 bases, and 11 bases lay in between. The germline gives CDR1 MNHEY, CDR2 SVGAGI. The chain's CDR3 is CASSYNQELSPLHF. The CDR3 region has the DNA TGTGCCAGCAGTTACAACCAGGAGCTTTCACCCCTCCACTTT.

V is TRBV24-1 and J is TRBJ1-2; the match to TRBD1 covers 9 bases. Germline loops: CDR1 KGHDR, CDR2 SFDVKD. Unmatched junction bases numbered 7, after V lost 2 bases and J lost 4 bases. The CDR3 runs to 16 residues. The CDR3 sequence: CATSDYSQGAGYGYTF. CDR3 DNA: TGTGCCACCAGTGATTACTCACAGGGGGCAGGCTATGGCTACACCTTC.

This clonotype has ten or more counts. The CDR3 loop is CASSPPGRGNQPQHF. CDR3 nucleotides: TGTGCCAGCAGCCCACCAGGAAGGGGCAATCAGCCCCAGCATTTT. The chain uses TRBV7-2 and TRBJ1-5, with D unclear. The CDR3 runs to 15 residues. V lost 5 bases and J lost 2, with 13 bases in between. Germline V gene sequence: CDR1 SGHTA, CDR2 FQGNSA.

Only a few counts were recorded for this clonotype. The V gene is TRBV7-3, the J gene TRBJ2-2; D is ambiguous. Trimming stripped 1 base from V and 3 bases from J, with 12 bases between. CDR1 is SGHTA, CDR2 FQGTGA, per germline. The CDR3 has 16 amino acids. Here the CDR3 reads CASSLMGSQDTGELFF. As DNA, the CDR3 is TGTGCCAGCAGCTTAATGGGATCCCAGGACACCGGGGAGCTGTTTTTT.

This clonotype was counted a few times. The chain combines TRBV7-2 with TRBJ2-1; 9 bases match TRBD2. Germline V gene data show CDR1 as SGHTA and CDR2 as FQGNSA. CDR3 length: 17 amino acids. Trimming at V came to 5 bases and at J to 5 bases, leaving 13 bases not matched to a gene. DNA of the CDR3: TGTGCCAGCAGCCCCCGAGGAGGTAGCGGGGGAAACAATGAGCAGTTCTTC. Encoded protein: CASSPRGGSGGNNEQFF.

This clonotype was detected a few times. The chain joins TRBV7-2 to TRBJ2-4, with D tentatively TRBD2 (6 bases). Trimming left V 1 base short and J 8 bases short, with 21 bases between. The CDR3 is 17 residues long. Germline V lookup: CDR1 SGHTA, CDR2 FQGNSA. The CDR3 coding sequence is TGTGCCAGCAGCTTAGTGGATGGTTTCGGGGGTTGGGACATTCAGTACTTC. Protein product: CASSLVDGFGGWDIQYF.

The chain combines TRBV10-3 with TRBJ2-7; TRBD1 matches 10 bases. Trimming took 5 bases from V and 3 from J; bases not matched to a gene: 10. Per the germline V gene, CDR1 is ENHRY and CDR2 is SYGVKD. The CDR3 runs 16 residues. The CDR3 sequence: CAISSLEGQGGYEQYF. The CDR3 DNA follows: TGTGCCATCAGTTCCTTAGAAGGACAGGGGGGCTACGAGCAGTACTTC.

A few counts support this clonotype. The chain links TRBV6-2 or TRBV6-3 to TRBJ2-2; 7 positions agree with TRBD1. V was pared by 0 bases and J by 4 bases, with 5 bases of the junction left unmatched. The CDR3 has 16 residues. Germline CDR1 and CDR2: MNHEY and SVGEGT. The CDR3 reads CASSYSTGALTGELFF. The CDR3 coding sequence is TGTGCCAGCAGTTACTCAACAGGGGCCCTCACCGGGGAGCTGTTTTTT.

This chain connects TRBV6-2 or TRBV6-3 to TRBJ1-6, with D maybe TRBD1 (5 bases). This CDR3 contains 15 residues. The V end lost 0 bases, the J end lost 9 bases, and 12 bases lay between the germline ends. From germline, CDR1 is MNHEY and CDR2 SVGEGT. CDR3 protein: CASSYSTRGGSPLHF. The CDR3 region has the DNA TGTGCCAGCAGTTACTCGACACGGGGCGGTTCACCCCTCCACTTT.

The table lists this clonotype with a few counts. This chain links TRBV4-1 with TRBJ1-1, with TRBD1 matching 8 bases. Looked up from germline, CDR1 is MGHRA and CDR2 is YSYEKL. Trimming took 0 bases from V and 3 from J; bases not matched to a gene: 6. The CDR3 spans 16 residues. The CDR3 protein is CASSQDPAGGYTEAFF. The DNA for the CDR3 is TGCGCCAGCAGCCAAGATCCCGCAGGGGGCTACACTGAAGCTTTCTTT.

This clonotype has only a few counts. The rearrangement joins TRBV9 to TRBJ2-5; 9 bases fit TRBD1. The CDR3 is made up of 14 amino acids. Germline lookup yields CDR1 SGDLS and CDR2 YYNGEE. The J segment lost 10 bases and the V segment lost 4 bases, leaving 11 bases of the junction unmatched. The CDR3 is CASSPGDRAGGQYF. Here the CDR3 DNA reads TGTGCCAGCAGCCCGGGGGACAGGGCAGGAGGCCAGTACTTC.

In its sample, this clonotype was seen many times. The genes are TRBV5-5 and TRBJ2-3; D uncertain. Trimming took 0 bases from V and 3 from J, leaving 17 bases between them. This CDR3 spans 17 amino acids. Germline V gene sequence: CDR1 SGHKS, CDR2 YYEKEE (reference sequence). This CDR3 reads CASSLGPFGFSTDTQYF. In DNA form, the CDR3 reads TGTGCCAGCAGCTTGGGACCTTTTGGGTTTTCAACAGATACGCAGTATTTT.

This clonotype was observed a handful of times. The rearrangement links TRBV6-2 or TRBV6-3 to TRBJ1-2, with D uncertain. V was cut by 2 bases and J by 9 bases, with 13 bases left in between. CDR1 is MNHEY, CDR2 SVGEGT, per germline. The CDR3 totals 13 residues. Written as DNA, the CDR3 is TGTGCCAGCAGTTACACGGACGTGAATAGCTACACCTTC. Its protein is CASSYTDVNSYTF.

This sequence joins TRBV20-1 and TRBJ2-7; D may be TRBD1 (6 bases). Germline assignment: CDR1 DFQATT and CDR2 SNEGSKA (reference sequence). The CDR3 sequence is 13 residues long. V was shortened by 1 base and J by 3 bases, with 10 bases between the two germline ends. The CDR3 loop reads CSARVGAIYEQYF. For the CDR3, the DNA is TGCAGTGCTAGAGTGGGGGCTATCTACGAGCAGTACTTC.

This clonotype was seen only a few times. The chain carries TRBV5-1 and TRBJ2-7; 10 bases align to TRBD2. There are 16 residues in the CDR3. Trimming at V came to 0 bases and at J to 3 bases, leaving 6 bases not matched to a gene. Looked up from germline, CDR1 is SGHRS and CDR2 is YFSETQ. CDR3 sequence (DNA): TGCGCCAGCAGCTTGGATCAAGCGGGGGGGATCTACGAGCAGTACTTC. This encodes CASSLDQAGGIYEQYF.

The chain links TRBV4-3 to TRBJ1-2; 7 bases map to TRBD1. V lost 0 bases and J lost 4; bases outside the gene matches: 5. The CDR3 consists of 15 residues. Germline CDR1 and CDR2: LGHNA and YSLEER. The chain's CDR3 is CASSQDDRAGYGYTF. In DNA form, the CDR3 reads TGCGCCAGCAGCCAAGATGACAGGGCAGGCTATGGCTACACCTTC.

This clonotype was picked up many times. The rearrangement uses TRBV12-3 or TRBV12-4 and TRBJ1-4; D is undetermined. The V gene lost 6 bases and the J gene lost 0 bases, with 5 bases spanning the gap. This CDR3 is 13 amino acids long. The CDR3 reads CASRPATNEKLFF. The CDR3 bases are TGTGCCAGCAGACCCGCAACTAATGAAAAACTGTTTTTT.

Only a few counts were recorded for this clonotype. CDR3 nucleotides: TGTGCCAGCAGAGCGTACATGGGTCTCCACGAGCAGTACTTC. Protein sequence: CASRAYMGLHEQYF. The genes are TRBV27 and TRBJ2-7; no definite D call. The length of the CDR3 is 14 residues. CDR1 is MNHEY and CDR2 is SMNVEV in the germline V gene (reference sequence). With 6 bases removed from V and 5 bases from J, the gap between germline ends came to 17 bases.

This clonotype was seen a few times. This sequence joins TRBV7-9 and TRBJ2-5; D is unresolved. The germline gives CDR1 SEHNR, CDR2 FQNEAQ (reference sequence). Trimming stripped 5 bases from V and 5 bases from J, with 15 bases between. CDR3 length: 14 amino acids. The CDR3 DNA reads TGTGCCAGCAGCCCGACCGTTACGGTCGAGACCCAGTACTTC. Protein sequence: CASSPTVTVETQYF.

This clonotype was seen repeatedly, ten times or more. This rearrangement joins TRBV6-2 or TRBV6-3 to TRBJ1-1; D not certain. The CDR3 is 15 residues long. V was cut by 2 bases and J by 6 bases, with 16 bases left in between. Germline assignment: CDR1 MNHEY and CDR2 SVGEGT. In nucleotides, the CDR3 is TGTGCCAGCAGTTACCCTGGGATCCAAACCGCTGAAGCTTTCTTT. This encodes CASSYPGIQTAEAFF.

V and J are TRBV12-3 or TRBV12-4 and TRBJ1-3; 9 nucleotides line up with TRBD1. The CDR3 covers 16 residues. With 5 bases clipped from V and 4 bases from J, the junction kept 9 bases outside the gene matches. The CDR3 DNA sequence: TGTGCCAGCAGTGCGGTACAGGGGGCGCAAGGAAACACCATATATTTT. This translates into CASSAVQGAQGNTIYF.